Below are 20 T cell receptor beta chains sequenced from a single sample in a study of memory CD4+ T cells and cytomegalovirus serostatus. The sort gate was single viable CD3+CD4+CD8-CD45RO+ cells for memory CD4+ T cells. Profiled with immunoSEQ multiplex PCR; TCRdb holds only in-frame clones, not every one. The table lists 50,000 to 75,000 clones, 75% to 85% of them singletons. Material for sequencing was memory CD4+ T cells from blood. These receptors were collected from an adult in good health and CMV-seronegative.

This clone was detected once. V usage is TRBV7-9 and J usage is TRBJ1-1; possibly TRBD1 for D (6 bases). The CDR3 contains 18 residues. The V gene's germline CDR1 is SEHNR and CDR2 FQNEAQ (reference sequence). Trimming removed 6 bases from V and 4 bases from J, with 27 bases in between. The CDR3 sequence is CASSADRSRRGVGTEAFF. CDR3 in DNA: TGTGCCAGCAGTGCGGACAGATCACGCCGGGGGGTGGGCACTGAAGCTTTCTTT.

The chain recombines TRBV18 with TRBJ2-3; D is possibly TRBD2 (6 bases). Looked up from germline, CDR1 is KGHSH and CDR2 is LQKENI. V dropped 2 bases and J dropped 2 bases, with 11 bases sitting between them. The length of the CDR3 is 15 residues. The CDR3 DNA reads as TGTGCCAGCTCACCAGGTGGGGGGTCCACAGATACGCAGTATTTT. It yields the protein CASSPGGGSTDTQYF.

This clone showed up just a few times. The V gene is TRBV15, the J gene TRBJ1-1, with D perhaps matching TRBD1 (5 bases). Germline V gives CDR1 LNHNV, CDR2 YYDKDF (reference sequence). With 3 bases removed from V and 6 bases from J, the gap between germline ends came to 14 bases. The CDR3 has 14 amino acids. CDR3 nucleotide sequence: TGTGCCACCAGCAGGGAACAGGATTACGCTGAAGCTTTCTTT. Amino acids: CATSREQDYAEAFF.

The chain recombines TRBV2 with TRBJ1-2; weak D call: TRBD1 (5 bases). V dropped 11 bases and J dropped 0 bases, with 10 bases sitting between them. CDR3 length equals 12 residues. CDR1 and CDR2 from the germline V gene are SNHLY and FYNNEI. CDR3: CAAGTSNYGYTF. CDR3 bases: TGTGCCGCAGGGACTTCTAACTATGGCTACACCTTC.

The V gene is TRBV6-5, the J gene TRBJ1-5; possibly TRBD1 for D (6 bases). Germline CDR1 reads MNHEY; CDR2 reads SVGAGI. The CDR3 totals 15 residues. V lost 6 bases to trimming and J lost 3 bases, with 15 bases between them. The CDR3 reads CASRATGNLNQPQHF. CDR3 coding DNA: TGTGCCAGCAGAGCAACAGGGAATCTCAATCAGCCCCAGCATTTT.

CDR3 in amino acids: CASSKGEGGSNEQFF. In nucleotides, the CDR3 is TGTGCCAGCAGCAAAGGTGAAGGGGGTAGCAATGAGCAGTTCTTC. This chain connects TRBV21-1 to TRBJ2-1; the table's D call TRBD1 went unverified against the DNA. TRBV21-1 counts as a pseudogene. CDR3 length: 15 amino acids.

The chain is built from TRBV18 and TRBJ2-1; D is unresolved. Trimming cost V 3 bases and J 1 base, with 13 bases left between them. The CDR3 runs 16 residues. The germline V gene encodes CDR1 KGHSH and CDR2 LQKENI. The CDR3 loop is CASSPLGGQSYNEQFF. The CDR3 DNA reads as TGTGCCAGCTCACCTTTGGGCGGCCAATCCTACAATGAGCAGTTCTTC.

V is TRBV15 and J is TRBJ2-2; D is unclear. The CDR3 runs to 14 residues. Germline loops: CDR1 LNHNV, CDR2 YYDKDF (reference sequence). V lost 5 bases and J 4 bases, leaving 11 bases between the germline ends. The CDR3 region has the DNA TGTGCCACCAGCGTACTTTTAGGCACCGGGGAGCTGTTTTTT. Translation: CATSVLLGTGELFF.

The table lists this clone with a few counts. The CDR3 region is CASSELARTTTEAFF. CDR3 nucleotide sequence: TGTGCCAGCAGTGAATTGGCCAGAACAACGACTGAAGCTTTCTTT. The J gene is TRBJ1-1, the V gene TRBV25-1, with D uncertain. The germline V and J ends were trimmed by 1 base and 5 bases, with 14 bases remaining between them. Per the germline V gene, CDR1 is MGHDK and CDR2 is SYGVNS. This CDR3 has 15 residues.

The chain couples TRBV7-2 to TRBJ2-1; D is undetermined. This CDR3 has 13 residues. Trimming took 6 bases from V and 4 from J, leaving 10 bases between them. CDR1 and CDR2 from the germline V gene are SGHTA and FQGNSA. The CDR3 nucleotides read TGTGCCAGCAGATTTCTAGTTTACAATGAGCAGTTCTTC. Residues: CASRFLVYNEQFF.

V and J are TRBV4-2 and TRBJ1-5; D uncertain. Germline lookup yields CDR1 LGHNA and CDR2 YNFKEQ. This CDR3 comprises 15 residues. V lost 0 bases, J lost 2 bases, and 8 bases lay in between. The CDR3 sequence is CASSQDTVGNQPQHF. CDR3 coding DNA: TGTGCCAGCAGCCAAGATACAGTCGGCAATCAGCCCCAGCATTTT.

This chain connects TRBV28 to TRBJ2-7; TRBD1 aligns across 9 bases. Germline values: CDR1 MDHEN, CDR2 SYDVKM. This CDR3 is 14 amino acids long. V lost 6 bases and J lost 6; bases outside the gene matches: 9. The CDR3 coding sequence is TGTGCCAGCAGCTTACGGGACAGGGCTTTCGAGCAGTACTTC. Amino acid sequence: CASSLRDRAFEQYF.

The CDR3 DNA is TGCGCCAGCAGACAACCTCGGGACTCGGGAGGGGAGACCCAGTACTTC. Encoded protein: CASRQPRDSGGETQYF. This sequence joins TRBV5-1 and TRBJ2-5, with 8 bases aligning to TRBD2. V was pared by 5 bases and J by 5 bases, with 14 bases of the junction left unmatched. Germline CDR1 is SGHRS and CDR2 is YFSETQ. The CDR3 sequence is 16 residues long.

This chain connects TRBV6-6 to TRBJ1-6, with a tentative D call TRBD1 (5 bases). CDR1 MNHNY and CDR2 SVGAGI come from the germline V gene (reference sequence). V lost 6 bases and J 7 bases, leaving 16 bases between the germline ends. This CDR3 region has 15 residues. The CDR3 DNA is TGTGCCAGCAGGACGGGGCGAAACTTCAATTCACCCCTCCACTTT. Translating it yields CASRTGRNFNSPLHF.

The chain employs TRBV7-3 and TRBJ2-3, with 7 positions matching TRBD2. Per germline, CDR1 SGHTA and CDR2 FQGTGA. Unmatched junction bases numbered 8, after V lost 0 bases and J lost 2 bases. The CDR3 contains 17 residues. The CDR3 protein is CASSLTGEGLITDTQYF. The DNA of the CDR3 is TGTGCCAGCAGCTTAACGGGGGAGGGACTAATCACAGATACGCAGTATTTT.

The chain employs TRBV7-2 and TRBJ2-1, with D perhaps matching TRBD2 (5 bases). V was shortened by 5 bases and J by 10 bases, with 12 bases between the two germline ends. CDR3 length equals 12 residues. Germline CDR1 reads SGHTA; CDR2 reads FQGNSA. The chain's CDR3 is CASSLSGVEQFF. Here the CDR3 DNA reads TGTGCCAGCAGCCTCAGCGGAGTGGAGCAGTTCTTC. Drawing the rest from reference TRBV7-2 and TRBJ2-1, the complete variable domain is GAGVSQSPSNKVTEKGKDVELRCDPISGHTALYWYRQSLGQGLEFLIYFQGNSAPDKSGLPSDRFSAERTGGSVSTLTIQRTQQEDSAVYLCASSLSGVEQFFGPGTRLTVL.

The chain joins TRBV30 to TRBJ2-4; no clear D gene. Deletions cut 5 bases from V and 2 bases from J, with 13 bases between. This CDR3 region has 14 residues. CDR1 and CDR2 (germline): GTSNPN, SVGIG (reference sequence). The CDR3 DNA follows: TGTGCCTGGGGACCGGACCCATCCAAAAACATTCAGTACTTC. This encodes CAWGPDPSKNIQYF. Filled out from reference TRBV30 and TRBJ2-4, the complete variable domain reads SQTIHQWPATLVQPVGSPLSLECTVEGTSNPNLYWYRQAAGRGLQLLFYSVGIGQISSEVPQNLSASRPQDRQFILSSKKLLLSDSGFYLCAWGPDPSKNIQYFGAGTRLSVL.

The rearrangement uses TRBV19 and TRBJ2-1; 10 positions agree with TRBD2. After removal of 6 bases from V and 1 base from J, the junction contained 3 bases not matched to a gene. The CDR3 has 15 residues. Germline V gene data show CDR1 as LNHDA and CDR2 as SQIVND (reference sequence). CDR3 residues: CASSRSGRSYNEQFF. Written as DNA, the CDR3 is TGTGCCAGTAGCCGTAGCGGGAGGTCCTACAATGAGCAGTTCTTC.

The chain combines TRBV5-1 with TRBJ1-1; no definite D call. Germline CDR1 SGHRS, CDR2 YFSETQ. The V end lost 4 bases, the J end lost 0 bases, and 7 bases lay between the germline ends. This CDR3 comprises 13 residues. CDR3 sequence: CASSADLNTEAFF. As DNA, the CDR3 is TGCGCCAGCAGCGCTGACCTGAACACTGAAGCTTTCTTT.

The chain employs TRBV5-1 and TRBJ2-4; D remains unclear. V shed 0 bases and J shed 8 bases, with 3 bases lying between them. The CDR3 consists of 11 residues. The germline gives CDR1 SGHRS, CDR2 YFSETQ. The CDR3 sequence is CASSLGYIQYF. The CDR3 DNA sequence: TGCGCCAGCAGCTTGGGGTACATTCAGTACTTC.